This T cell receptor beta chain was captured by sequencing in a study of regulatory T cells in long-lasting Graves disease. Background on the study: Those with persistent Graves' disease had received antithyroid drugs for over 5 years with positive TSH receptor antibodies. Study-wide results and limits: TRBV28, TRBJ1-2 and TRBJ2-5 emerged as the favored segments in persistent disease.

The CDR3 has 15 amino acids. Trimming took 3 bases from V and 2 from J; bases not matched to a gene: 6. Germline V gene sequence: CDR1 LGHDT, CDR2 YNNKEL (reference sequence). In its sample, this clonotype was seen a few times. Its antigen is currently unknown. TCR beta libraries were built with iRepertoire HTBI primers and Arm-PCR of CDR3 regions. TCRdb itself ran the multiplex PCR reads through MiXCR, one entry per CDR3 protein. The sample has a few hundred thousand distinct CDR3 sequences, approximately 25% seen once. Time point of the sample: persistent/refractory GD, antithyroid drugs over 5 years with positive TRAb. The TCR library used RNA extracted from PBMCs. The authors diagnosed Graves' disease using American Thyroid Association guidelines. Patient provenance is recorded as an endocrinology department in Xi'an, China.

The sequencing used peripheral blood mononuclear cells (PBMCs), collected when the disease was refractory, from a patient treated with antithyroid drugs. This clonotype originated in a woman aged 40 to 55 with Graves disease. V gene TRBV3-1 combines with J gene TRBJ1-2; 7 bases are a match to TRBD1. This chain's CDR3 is CASSHIQGPNYGYTF. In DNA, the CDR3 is TGTGCCAGCAGCCACATACAGGGGCCGAACTATGGCTACACCTTC. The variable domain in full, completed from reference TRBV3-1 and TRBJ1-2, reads DTAVSQTPKYLVTQMGNDKSIKCEQNLGHDTMYWYKQDSKKFLKIMFSYNNKELIINETVPNRFSPKSPDKAHLNLHINSLELGDSAVYFCASSHIQGPNYGYTFGSGTRLTVV.